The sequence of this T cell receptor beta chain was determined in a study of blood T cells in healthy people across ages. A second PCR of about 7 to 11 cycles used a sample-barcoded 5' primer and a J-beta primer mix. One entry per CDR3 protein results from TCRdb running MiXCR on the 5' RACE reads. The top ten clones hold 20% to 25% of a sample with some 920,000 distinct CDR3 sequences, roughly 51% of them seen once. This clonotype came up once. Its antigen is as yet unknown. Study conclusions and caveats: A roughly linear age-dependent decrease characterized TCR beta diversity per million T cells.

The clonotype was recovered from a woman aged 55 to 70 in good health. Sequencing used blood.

CDR3 loop: CASSVAVGTHEQYF. The DNA of the CDR3 is TGCGCCAGCAGCGTGGCCGTGGGGACCCACGAGCAGTACTTC. This chain connects TRBV5-1 to TRBJ2-7; perhaps D is TRBD1 or TRBD2 (5 bases each). The CDR3 contains 14 residues. With 4 bases removed from V and 5 bases from J, the gap between germline ends came to 16 bases. Germline lookup yields CDR1 SGHRS and CDR2 YFSETQ. The full variable domain, rest sourced from reference TRBV5-1 and TRBJ2-7, is KAGVTQTPRYLIKTRGQQVTLSCSPISGHRSVSWYQQTPGQGLQFLFEYFSETQRNKGNFPGRFSGRQFSNSRSEMNVSTLELGDSALYLCASSVAVGTHEQYFGPGTRLTVT.